These 31 T cell receptor beta chains came from one sample sequenced in a study of cytomegalovirus exposure and HLA in healthy donors. The PCR had 60 Vbeta and 13 Jbeta primers. Generated by immunoSEQ multiplex PCR, the TCRdb table keeps only in-frame clones and is missing some. The repertoire holds more than 90,000 clones, almost 70% seen once, with just over 8.5% in the top ten. The sample consisted of PBMCs. The receptors here all came from a man in his thirties or forties in good health and CMV-seropositive.

The chain uses TRBV27 and TRBJ1-6, with D uncertain. Trimming left V 5 bases short and J 6 bases short, with 14 bases between. Germline assignment: CDR1 MNHEY and CDR2 SMNVEV (reference sequence). CDR3 size: 15 residues. The CDR3 here is CASSPDYRANSPLHF. As DNA, the CDR3 is TGTGCCAGCAGTCCGGACTATCGGGCTAATTCACCCCTCCACTTT.

The V call is TRBV7-8, the J call TRBJ1-1; D is ambiguous. Germline assignment: CDR1 SGHVS and CDR2 FQNEAQ. This CDR3 has 11 residues. Trimming removed 8 bases at V and 12 bases at J, with 16 bases between. CDR3 sequence reads: CASVDSLRTFF. CDR3 in DNA: TGTGCCAGCGTGGACTCTCTGAGAACTTTCTTT. The whole variable domain, filled in from reference TRBV7-8 and TRBJ1-1, reads GAGVSQSPRYKVAKRGQDVALRCDPISGHVSLFWYQQALGQGPEFLTYFQNEAQLDKSGLPSDRFFAERPEGSVSTLKIQRTQQEDSAVYLCASVDSLRTFFGQGTRLTVV.

This clone was found once. The chain recombines TRBV5-4 with TRBJ1-2; 9 bases match TRBD1. Germline-derived CDR1 and CDR2 are SGHNT and YYREEE (reference sequence). The J segment lost 7 bases and the V segment lost 4 bases, leaving 8 bases of the junction unmatched. The CDR3 totals 14 residues. In DNA form, the CDR3 reads TGTGCCAGCAGCGGCGACAGGGGGGGGACTGGCTACACCTTC. Translated: CASSGDRGGTGYTF. Based on the CDR3 plus reference TRBV5-4 and TRBJ1-2, the full variable domain is ETGVTQSPTHLIKTRGQQVTLRCSSQSGHNTVSWYQQALGQGPQFIFQYYREEENGRGNFPPRFSGLQFPNYSSELNVNALELDDSALYLCASSGDRGGTGYTFGSGTRLTVV.

The V gene is TRBV27, the J gene TRBJ1-6, with 7 bases matching TRBD1. This CDR3 region has 13 residues. Germline V gene sequence: CDR1 MNHEY, CDR2 SMNVEV (reference sequence). V shed 7 bases and J 11 bases; nucleotides not matched to a gene: 8. The DNA for the CDR3 is TGTGCCAGCACTCTAGGGGGCGCGGCACCCCTCCACTTT. Protein product: CASTLGGAAPLHF.

This clone was counted only a few times. This chain uses TRBV30 with TRBJ2-3; 8 positions agree with TRBD2. V lost 3 bases to trimming and J lost 1 base; unmatched junction nucleotides: 9. The CDR3 runs to 16 residues. The germline CDR1 and CDR2 sequences are GTSNPN and SVGIG (reference sequence). The CDR3 DNA reads as TGTGCCTGGAGGTTAGCGGGACTAGAAGGCACAGATACGCAGTATTTT. This encodes CAWRLAGLEGTDTQYF.

The rearrangement uses TRBV28 and TRBJ2-7; 11 bases are shared with TRBD2. The CDR3 loop spans 13 amino acids. Germline-derived CDR1 and CDR2 are MDHEN and SYDVKM. V lost 8 bases, J lost 3 bases, and 3 bases stayed unmatched. DNA of the CDR3: TGTGCCAGCGGGACTAGCGGTCTCTACGAGCAGTACGTC. The encoded protein is CASGTSGLYEQYV.

V usage is TRBV5-1 and J usage is TRBJ1-5; D perhaps matches TRBD1 (5 bases). V was trimmed by 4 bases and J by 5 bases, leaving 13 bases between them. Germline CDR1 is SGHRS and CDR2 is YFSETQ. The CDR3 spans 14 residues. The CDR3 bases are TGCGCCAGCAGCCTTGTGGGGGGGGATCAGCCCCAGCATTTT. Translated: CASSLVGGDQPQHF.

The chain is built from TRBV21-1 and TRBJ2-1; no DNA check was done on the table's D call, TRBD2. TRBV21-1 is classified as a pseudogene. The CDR3 contains 11 residues. This chain's CDR3 is CASSEGNEQFF. The CDR3, as DNA: TGTGCCAGCAGCGAGGGCAATGAGCAGTTCTTC.

V usage is TRBV29-1 and J usage is TRBJ1-1, with a weak D call TRBD1 (6 bases). Per the germline V gene, CDR1 is SQVTM and CDR2 is ANQGSEA. The CDR3 spans 14 residues. V was cut by 7 bases and J by 0 bases, with 15 bases left in between. CDR3 DNA sequence: TGCAGCGCTGCCCGGACAGTCATGAACACTGAAGCTTTCTTT. This translates into CSAARTVMNTEAFF.

The chain carries TRBV28 and TRBJ1-6, with 7 bases matching TRBD1. After removal of 2 bases from V and 7 bases from J, the junction contained 5 bases not matched to a gene. CDR1 MDHEN and CDR2 SYDVKM come from the germline V gene. This CDR3 spans 15 amino acids. In DNA, the CDR3 is TGTGCCAGCAGTTTAAGGAGGGGGCGGAATTCACCCCTCCACTTT. Translated: CASSLRRGRNSPLHF.

This chain connects TRBV12-5 to TRBJ2-5; 10 bases fit TRBD2. The CDR3 extends over 16 amino acids. Looked up from germline, CDR1 is LGHNT and CDR2 is FRNRAP. V lost 4 bases and J lost 1; bases outside the gene matches: 6. The CDR3 protein is CASGSSSGGPQETQYF. For the CDR3, the DNA is TGTGCTAGTGGTTCCTCTAGCGGGGGCCCCCAAGAGACCCAGTACTTC.

This clone was detected only a few times. V gene TRBV6-6 combines with J gene TRBJ2-5; no reliable D call. V dropped 1 base and J dropped 0 bases, with 6 bases sitting between them. This CDR3 has 14 amino acids. Germline CDR1 and CDR2: MNHNY and SVGAGI (reference sequence). The CDR3 bases are TGTGCCAGCAGTTACTTGCAGTACCAAGAGACCCAGTACTTC. Amino acid sequence: CASSYLQYQETQYF.

CDR3 nucleotide sequence: TGTGCCAGCAGTTTGTCAGGACTAGCGGGACCCAGTGAGCAGTTCTTC. Protein: CASSLSGLAGPSEQFF. The rearrangement links TRBV28 to TRBJ2-1, with 12 bases identical to TRBD2. The V segment lost 3 bases and the J segment 9 bases; nucleotides outside the gene matches: 9. The CDR3 contains 16 residues. Germline V gene lookup returns CDR1 MDHEN and CDR2 SYDVKM.

The genes are TRBV28 and TRBJ1-2; 7 positions agree with TRBD1. The CDR3 sequence is 16 residues long. The germline gives CDR1 MDHEN, CDR2 SYDVKM. V was clipped by 2 bases and J by 0 bases; unmatched bases: 6. The CDR3 sequence: CASSLGQVGANYGYTF. CDR3 coding DNA: TGTGCCAGCAGTTTAGGACAGGTGGGAGCTAACTATGGCTACACCTTC.

About this clone itself: The junction and the germline gene differ at one end; a read error may be behind it. The chain employs TRBV7-9 and TRBJ1-1; D is perhaps TRBD1 (5 bases). This CDR3 comprises 15 residues. Germline CDR1 and CDR2: SEHNR and FQNEAQ (reference sequence). For the CDR3, the DNA is TGTTCCAGCAGCTTATACCAGGGTGAGGAGACTGAAGCTTTCTTT. As protein: CSSSLYQGEETEAFF.

This chain links TRBV29-1 with TRBJ2-2; weak D call: TRBD2 (6 bases). Per germline, CDR1 SQVTM and CDR2 ANQGSEA. Between the trimmed V and J ends, which lost 8 bases and 1 base, there was a span of 11 bases. The CDR3 totals 13 residues. The CDR3 loop is CSCGTRNTGELFF. CDR3 sequence (DNA): TGCAGCTGCGGGACTCGGAACACCGGGGAGCTGTTTTTT.

There are a few counts of this clone. This chain uses TRBV6-5 with TRBJ2-7, with TRBD1 matching over 9 bases. The germline CDR1 and CDR2 sequences are MNHEY and SVGAGI. The CDR3 totals 14 residues. V dropped 7 bases and J dropped 2; count of bases not matched to a gene: 6. CDR3 sequence: CASKVGTGPYEQYF. The CDR3 nucleotides read TGTGCCAGCAAAGTCGGGACAGGGCCCTACGAGCAGTACTTC.

The chain carries TRBV19 and TRBJ1-6; no reliable D call. Trimming cost V 1 base and J 10 bases, with 14 bases left between them. The CDR3 consists of 15 residues. Per germline, CDR1 LNHDA and CDR2 SQIVND (reference sequence). Here the CDR3 DNA reads TGTGCCAGTAGTATAGTGGTAACGGGGAGGTCACCCCTCCACTTT. This codes for CASSIVVTGRSPLHF.

CDR3 nucleotides: TGTGCCAGAAGTGACTTCACGGTAGAAGACGTCGACACCGGGGAGCTGTTTTTT. Translated, it gives CARSDFTVEDVDTGELFF. The chain joins TRBV7-5 to TRBJ2-2; the table names TRBD2, a call not compared with the DNA. TRBV7-5 is marked as a pseudogene. This CDR3 has 18 amino acids.

The genes are TRBV10-3 and TRBJ1-1, with a possible D match to TRBD1 (5 bases). The CDR3 sequence is 16 residues long. Trimming left V 5 bases short and J 0 bases short, with 16 bases between. Germline V lookup: CDR1 ENHRY, CDR2 SYGVKD. CDR3 coding DNA: TGTGCCATCAGTTCCCTGGGGCAAGATATGAACACTGAAGCTTTCTTT. Its translation: CAISSLGQDMNTEAFF.

The V call is TRBV11-2, the J call TRBJ2-5, with TRBD2 matching 13 bases. Germline CDR1 and CDR2: SGHAT and FQNNGV. The CDR3 runs to 16 residues. The trim removed 5 bases at V and 0 bases at J, leaving 3 bases unmatched. CDR3 DNA: TGTGCCAGCAGCATGGGACTAGCGGGGAACCAAGAGACCCAGTACTTC. Amino acids: CASSMGLAGNQETQYF.

CDR3 nucleotides: TGTGCCAGCAGCTTACAGGGAAGTAGGGAGCAGTACTTC. Encoded protein: CASSLQGSREQYF. The chain carries TRBV5-5 and TRBJ2-7; possibly TRBD1 for D (6 bases). V lost 2 bases, J lost 7 bases, and 13 bases lay in between. CDR3 size: 13 residues. Germline loops: CDR1 SGHKS, CDR2 YYEKEE (reference sequence).

The chain is built from TRBV19 and TRBJ1-1; TRBD1 matches 10 bases. J lost 3 bases, V lost 11 bases, and 6 bases had no gene match. The length of the CDR3 is 13 residues. Germline assignment: CDR1 LNHDA and CDR2 SQIVND (reference sequence). CDR3 loop: CAAGTGEDTEAFF. The CDR3 DNA is TGTGCCGCAGGGACAGGGGAAGACACTGAAGCTTTCTTT.

This clone turned up a few times. The rearrangement uses TRBV9 and TRBJ2-5, with 8 bases matching TRBD2. V shed 3 bases, J shed 1 base, and the junction held 8 bases outside the gene matches. This CDR3 is 16 amino acids long. Per the germline V gene, CDR1 is SGDLS and CDR2 is YYNGEE. The CDR3 spells CASSAGWAGGQETQYF. CDR3 nucleotides: TGTGCCAGCAGCGCTGGATGGGCGGGGGGCCAAGAGACCCAGTACTTC.

The chain uses TRBV7-9 and TRBJ1-1, with 7 bases aligning to TRBD1. Per the germline V gene, CDR1 is SEHNR and CDR2 is FQNEAQ (reference sequence). V gave up 5 bases and J gave up 2 bases; unmatched junction bases: 14. The CDR3 length is 17 residues. This chain's CDR3 is CASSPRGATGDNTEAFF. CDR3 DNA sequence: TGTGCCAGCAGCCCAAGGGGCGCAACAGGGGATAACACTGAAGCTTTCTTT.

The rearrangement links TRBV11-3 to TRBJ2-7, with D perhaps TRBD1 (6 bases). CDR1 is SGHNT and CDR2 is YENEEA in the germline V gene. The ends were cut back, 0 bases at V and 6 bases at J, with 21 bases in the middle. The CDR3 length is 17 residues. CDR3 sequence: CASSLERGRGYPGEQYF. In DNA, the CDR3 is TGTGCCAGCAGCTTAGAGAGAGGCAGGGGATACCCGGGCGAGCAGTACTTC.

The gene calls are TRBV29-1 and TRBJ2-7; 8 bases map to TRBD2. Losses at the gene ends were 5 bases for V and 3 bases for J; bases not matched to a gene: 18. CDR3 length: 17 amino acids. Germline lookup yields CDR1 SQVTM and CDR2 ANQGSEA. The CDR3 loop reads CSVIGRRGSSGGYEQYF. The CDR3 bases are TGCAGCGTTATCGGTAGGAGGGGATCGAGCGGGGGCTACGAGCAGTACTTC.

Concerning this clone: This same CDR3 is encoded by further DNA sequences in the sample. This chain's CDR3 is CASSLGQPSGNTIYF. The CDR3 nucleotides are TGCGCCAGCAGCCTGGGACAGCCCTCTGGAAACACCATATATTTT. V is TRBV5-1 and J is TRBJ1-3, with 7 bases identical to TRBD1. This CDR3 region has 15 residues. V lost 4 bases and J lost 0; bases outside the gene matches: 4. Germline values: CDR1 SGHRS, CDR2 YFSETQ.

The chain carries TRBV2 and TRBJ2-3; TRBD1 matches 7 bases. Germline V CDR1 and CDR2: SNHLY, FYNNEI. This CDR3 is 14 amino acids long. V trimming: 3 bases; J trimming: 5 bases; junction bases outside the gene matches: 5. The CDR3 DNA reads TGTGCCAGCAGTGAGGGGACAGTAGGAGATACGCAGTATTTT. Protein product: CASSEGTVGDTQYF.

The chain is built from TRBV4-2 and TRBJ2-2, with 10 bases identical to TRBD1. From germline, CDR1 is LGHNA and CDR2 YNFKEQ. The CDR3 has 17 amino acids. The ends lost 1 base at V and 4 bases at J; junction bases unmatched: 6. The CDR3 loop is CASSQGLGQGLTGELFF. The CDR3 DNA is TGTGCCAGCAGCCAAGGACTGGGACAGGGGCTCACCGGGGAGCTGTTTTTT.

The chain couples TRBV4-1 to TRBJ1-1; TRBD1 agrees at 10 bases. J gave up 5 bases and V 4 bases, and 10 bases lay outside the gene matches. This CDR3 is 16 amino acids long. Germline values: CDR1 MGHRA, CDR2 YSYEKL. The CDR3 coding sequence is TGCGCCAGCAGCCGACGACAGGGGGCTGGGGGGACTGAAGCTTTCTTT. Its translation: CASSRRQGAGGTEAFF.